This T cell receptor (beta chain) is drawn from a study of T cell responses to AZD1222 COVID-19 vaccine. Sequencing was performed with immunoSEQ multiplex PCR; in TCRdb, only in-frame clones are kept and a portion is missing. The sample lists 150,000 to 160,000 clones, 75% to 90% seen once, with just over 9% in the top ten. Doses given second, at about 4 or about 12 weeks, were pooled. Study-wide results and limits: Spike-specific TCR breadth and depth grew following two AZD1222 doses. The study found vaccine-associated CD4 TCRs spanning spike, dominant at 160-218 and 743-854. Among the donors, most were white British and more were female, and clonal diversity was possibly underestimated.

As to this clone: What it recognizes is unknown.

The CDR3 totals 17 residues. Trimming at V came to 9 bases and at J to 3 bases, leaving 10 bases not matched to a gene. Germline-derived CDR1 and CDR2 are KGHDR and SFDVKD. Sequencing was performed on peripheral blood, taken 28 days after the second AZD1222 dose. The gene calls are TRBV24-1 and TRBJ2-6; 10 bases agree with TRBD1. This TCR came from an adult who received the AZD1222 COVID-19 vaccine. The chain's CDR3 is CATGHGTGAYGANVLTF. The DNA of the CDR3 is TGTGCCACCGGGCACGGGACAGGGGCTTATGGGGCCAACGTCCTGACTTTC.